The entry that follows covers one TCR beta chain sequence. In this sample, this clonotype turned up a few times. This clone's antigen is unknown. Qualities for individual bases were not recorded, and no much larger clone is one base off. Receptor amplification or capture employed PCR. The data were produced on an Illumina HiSeq 2500. TCR library preparation used molecular barcoding, with unique molecular identifiers applied to normalize quantification of the TCRbeta repertoire. TCRdb handled the public reads itself, with Q25 trimming in fastp and clone calling in MiXCR, and kept productive beta chains. Identical CDR3 proteins give one entry, which carries the most common genes and DNA. For this sample there are hundreds of thousands of distinct CDR3 sequences; around 10% appear just once. The top ten clonotypes cover around 6.2% of the sample. The data derive from a study of T-cell reconstitution after alpha-beta-depleted transplantation in children (dated by TCRdb to 2016 to 2017). At the level of the whole study: Using TCR repertoire profiling, the study followed T-cell immune reconstitution in a quantitative way in children after TCRalphabeta/CD19-depleted allogeneic hematopoietic cell transplantation.

The input for sequencing was PBMCs from the stem cell graft donor, taken from the stem cell graft. The sequence was obtained from a human donor who donated a stem cell graft to a child with acute lymphoblastic leukemia.

CDR3 loop: CASRSGASGELFF. The DNA is as follows: TGTGCCAGCAGAAGTGGGGCATCCGGGGAGCTGTTTTTT. Recombination joined TRBV6-2 or TRBV6-3 with TRBJ2-2, and TRBD1 may be the D gene, going by 5 matching bases. The CDR3 runs 13 residues from the cysteine to the phenylalanine. This entry keeps only the CDR3 DNA: 39 bases, framed from base 1. CDR1 and CDR2, per the germline V gene, are MNHEY and SVGEGT. Relative to germline, V is 6 bases shorter and J is 6 bases shorter, with 11 bases between their ends.